This is a list of T cell receptor beta chains from one sample in a study of OX40 agonist ivuxolimab in advanced cancers. Repertoires were generated with immunoSEQ multiplex PCR, while TCRdb's copy carries only in-frame clones and drops some. Among about 65,000 clones listed, approximately 89% were seen once. Sample: CD4+ or CD8+ T cells sorted from blood, taken in a trial of the OX40 agonist ivuxolimab. These receptors were collected from an adult with an advanced solid tumor such as melanoma, head and neck, liver or kidney cancer. CDR3s include the opening cysteine and the closing phenylalanine or tryptophan. D genes are given only for firm matches. For some rows the clone size is stated as once, few or many, or as a class when expanded; others skip it.

>TRBV5-1|TRBD1|TRBJ1-1|.|13
TGCGCCAGCAGCTTGACAGGGGGCATGGGGGCTTTCTTT
CASSLTGGMGAFF
>TRBV6-6|.|TRBJ1-2|.|13
TGTGCCAGCAGTTACGAGGGCGGCTATGGCTACACCTTC
CASSYEGGYGYTF
>TRBV7-8|.|TRBJ1-4|.|13
TGTGCCACCAAGCCCCCAACTAATGAAAAACTGTTTTTT
CATKPPTNEKLFF
>TRBV27|TRBD2|TRBJ2-1|.|16
TGTGCCAGCAGTCAGCAGCGGGGGGGGACCTACAATGAGCAGTTCTTC
CASSQQRGGTYNEQFF
>TRBV29-1|.|TRBJ2-1|.|13
TGCAGCGGAATCCGGGACATTTTCAATGAGCAGTTCTTC
CSGIRDIFNEQFF
>TRBV14|TRBD2|TRBJ2-3|.|16
TGTGCCAGCAGCCATAGGACTAGCGGGGGCCCAGATACGCAGTATTTT
CASSHRTSGGPDTQYF
>TRBV7-9|.|TRBJ1-3|.|14
TGTGCCAGCAGCTTGGGAAGTAGTGGAGACACCATATATTTT
CASSLGSSGDTIYF
>TRBV19|.|TRBJ2-7|.|12
TGTGCCAGTAGTCAGGGGGGGTGGAAGCAGTACTTC
CASSQGGWKQYF
>TRBV10-3|.|TRBJ2-7|.|14
TGTGCCATCAGTGAGTCCCAGGGCCCCTACGAGCAGTACTTC
CAISESQGPYEQYF
>TRBV10-1|.|TRBJ1-5|.|14
TGCGCCAGCAGCTCTGGGGGAAGCAATCAGCCCCAGCATTTT
CASSSGGSNQPQHF
>TRBV6-4|.|TRBJ2-1|.|15
TGTGCCAGCAGCCCCTCGAGGAGCTCCTACAATGAGCAGTTCTTC
CASSPSRSSYNEQFF
>TRBV5-4|TRBD1|TRBJ2-5|.|15
TGTGCCAGCAGCGCACCGTGGGGCAGGGGGGAGACCCAGTACTTC
CASSAPWGRGETQYF
>TRBV7-8|.|TRBJ2-2|.|14
TGTGCCAGCAAGAGACTAGTCGGGGCCGGGGAGCTGTTTTTT
CASKRLVGAGELFF
>TRBV5-4|.|TRBJ1-3|.|13
TGTGCCAGCAGCCCGGGAAGGTCGAACACCATATATTTT
CASSPGRSNTIYF
>TRBV4-1|.|TRBJ1-5|.|17
TGCGCCAGCAGCCCTGGGATCCCGGGACCAGGTGGACAGCCCCAGCATTTT
CASSPGIPGPGGQPQHF
>TRBV7-2|.|TRBJ2-5|.|15
TGTGCCAGCAGCAAGGTGGGACCGATTACACAGACCCAGTACTTC
CASSKVGPITQTQYF
>TRBV7-9|TRBD1|TRBJ2-5|.|14
TGTGCCAGCAGCCCGACAGGGGGCAGGGAGACCCAGTACTTC
CASSPTGGRETQYF
>TRBV9|.|TRBJ1-6|.|19
TGTGCCAGCAGCGTATTTTGCTTGCGGGTTGGTACAGGGAATTCACCCCTCCACTTT
CASSVFCLRVGTGNSPLHF
>TRBV19|.|TRBJ2-2|few|15
TGTGCCAGTAGTATAGTACGACTGGACGCCGGGGAGCTGTTTTTT
CASSIVRLDAGELFF
>TRBV5-4|TRBD1|TRBJ1-2|once|14
TGTGCCAGCAGCTTGGAAGGGACAGGGTATGGCTACACCTTC
CASSLEGTGYGYTF
>TRBV7-8|TRBD2|TRBJ2-1|.|15
TGTGCCAGCAGCCCCCGACTAGCGGATTACAATGAGCAGTTCTTC
CASSPRLADYNEQFF
>TRBV28|.|TRBJ2-1|.|16
TGTGCCAGCAGTCCGCTCTTTGGATCCGGGCGCAATGAGCAGTTCTTC
CASSPLFGSGRNEQFF
>TRBV7-2|.|TRBJ1-1|.|12
TGTGCCAGCAGAACTACAGGTCCTGAAGCTTTCTTT
CASRTTGPEAFF
>TRBV25-1|.|TRBJ2-5|.|16
TGTGCCAGCAGTGTTTACGGAGCCCCCAATTCTGAGACCCAGTACTTC
CASSVYGAPNSETQYF
>TRBV6-6|TRBD1|TRBJ1-6|.|15
TGTGCCAGCAGTTACCCGGACAGGGTGTGGTCACCCCTCCACTTT
CASSYPDRVWSPLHF
>TRBV5-1|TRBD1|TRBJ2-5|once|15
TGCGCCAGCAGCCCAGGACAGGCCGGAGAAGAGACCCAGTACTTC
CASSPGQAGEETQYF
>TRBV5-1|.|TRBJ2-3|.|16
TGCGCCAGCAGCCCCGGGACGGATTCTAGCACAGATACGCAGTATTTT
CASSPGTDSSTDTQYF
>TRBV15|TRBD1|TRBJ2-7|.|15
TGTGCCACCAGCTCAAATCCGGGACAGACATCGGAGCAGTACTTC
CATSSNPGQTSEQYF
>TRBV5-1|TRBD1|TRBJ1-2|.|14
TGCGCCAGCAGCCCCGGGACAGGGAAGGATGGCTACACCTTC
CASSPGTGKDGYTF
>TRBV27|.|TRBJ1-6|.|13
TGTGCCAGCAGCCCCGGGCGCAATTCACCCCTCCACTTT
CASSPGRNSPLHF
>TRBV11-2|.|TRBJ2-7|.|13
TGTGCCAGCAGCGGGGTCGGTTCCTACGAGCAGTACTTC
CASSGVGSYEQYF
>TRBV10-3|TRBD1|TRBJ2-3|.|17
TGTGCCATCAGTGAGTCGATGGCCAGGGGGCAGGCAGATACGCAGTATTTT
CAISESMARGQADTQYF
>TRBV7-9|.|TRBJ1-5|.|14
TGTGCCAGCAGCTACAGTGAACTCAATCAGCCCCAGCATTTT
CASSYSELNQPQHF
>TRBV5-1|.|TRBJ2-1|.|15
TGCGCCAGCAGCTTGAATGGGGGGGCCCTCAATGAGCAGTTCTTC
CASSLNGGALNEQFF
>TRBV6-4|.|TRBJ1-3|few|10
TGTGCCAGCAGTGACCACACCATATATTTT
CASSDHTIYF
>TRBV5-4|TRBD2|TRBJ2-6|.|18
TGTGCCAGCAGCTTGGGGGCTAGCGGGGGGGCCACGGCCAACGTCCTGACTTTC
CASSLGASGGATANVLTF
>TRBV6-5|.|TRBJ2-1|.|13
TGTGCCAGCAGTTACCCGGGTCAGAATGAGCAGTTCTTC
CASSYPGQNEQFF
>TRBV6-5|.|TRBJ2-3|.|15
TGTGCCAGCAGTGCCGTGGGCGGGTTGACAGATACGCAGTATTTT
CASSAVGGLTDTQYF
>TRBV5-4|TRBD1|TRBJ1-6|.|15
TGTGCCAGCAGCCCTGACAGGGTGAAGAATTCACCCCTCCACTTT
CASSPDRVKNSPLHF
>TRBV20-1|.|TRBJ2-1|.|11
TGCAGTGCTAGGATATACTATGAGCAGTTCTTC
CSARIYYEQFF
>TRBV7-9|.|TRBJ1-1|.|14
TGTGCCAGCAGCTTACTGACCACGAAGACTGAAGCTTTCTTT
CASSLLTTKTEAFF
>TRBV5-1|.|TRBJ2-5|.|16
TGCGCCAGCAGCTTGTCGTCCGACTCAGGCGGAGAGACCCAGTACTTC
CASSLSSDSGGETQYF